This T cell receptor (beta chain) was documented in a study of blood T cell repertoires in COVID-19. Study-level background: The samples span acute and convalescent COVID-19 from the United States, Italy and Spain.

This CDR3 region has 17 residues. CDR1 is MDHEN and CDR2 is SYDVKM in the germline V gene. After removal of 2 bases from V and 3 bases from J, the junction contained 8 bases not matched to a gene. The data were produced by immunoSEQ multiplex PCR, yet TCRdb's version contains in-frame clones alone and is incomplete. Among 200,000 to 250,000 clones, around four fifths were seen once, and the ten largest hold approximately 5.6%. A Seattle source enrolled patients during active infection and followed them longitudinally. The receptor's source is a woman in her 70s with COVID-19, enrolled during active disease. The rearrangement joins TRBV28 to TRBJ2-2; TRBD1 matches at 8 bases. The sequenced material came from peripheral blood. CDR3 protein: CASSLGRGLLDTGELFF. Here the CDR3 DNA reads TGTGCCAGCAGTTTAGGCAGGGGGCTTCTCGACACCGGGGAGCTGTTTTTT.